The rows below give T cell receptor beta chains drawn from one sample of a study of blood T cell repertoires in COVID-19. Libraries were prepared by immunoSEQ multiplex PCR; TCRdb keeps only in-frame clonotypes and omits some of them. Of about 69,000 clones listed, roughly 79% are singletons. Material for sequencing was peripheral blood. The source is a man in his sixties with acute or convalescent COVID-19. CDR3s include the opening cysteine and the closing phenylalanine or tryptophan. The order of the fields is J gene, V gene, D gene, clone size, CDR3 DNA, CDR3 protein. The D gene is left open where the match is weak. Clone size is shown for a subset of rows, as once, few, many or a class of expanded clone.

j_call: TRBJ1-3
v_call: TRBV5-1
d_call: NA
clone_size: NA
cdr3_nt: TGCGCCAGCAGCCTCTTGCCCCGGGACACCGGGGGAAACACCATATATTTT
cdr3_aa: CASSLLPRDTGGNTIYF

j_call: TRBJ1-5
v_call: TRBV10-3
d_call: NA
clone_size: NA
cdr3_nt: TGTGCCACCTCCCCTATCAATCAGCCCCAGCATTTT
cdr3_aa: CATSPINQPQHF

j_call: TRBJ1-2
v_call: TRBV19
d_call: NA
clone_size: NA
cdr3_nt: TGTGCCAGTAGTATAGTTGCCAGGGCCTATGGCTACACCTTC
cdr3_aa: CASSIVARAYGYTF

j_call: TRBJ1-2
v_call: TRBV27
d_call: TRBD1
clone_size: NA
cdr3_nt: TGTGCCAGCAGTTTTGTTACAGGGGCTTTAAAATATGGCTACACCTTC
cdr3_aa: CASSFVTGALKYGYTF

j_call: TRBJ2-7
v_call: TRBV18
d_call: TRBD1
clone_size: NA
cdr3_nt: TGTGCCAGCTCACTACCCGGGACAGGGAACGAGCAGTACTTC
cdr3_aa: CASSLPGTGNEQYF

j_call: TRBJ1-5
v_call: TRBV6-2/TRBV6-3
d_call: NA
clone_size: NA
cdr3_nt: TGTGCCAGCAGTTATAATGAGCGTCGCAATCAGCCCCAGCATTTT
cdr3_aa: CASSYNERRNQPQHF

j_call: TRBJ1-1
v_call: TRBV5-1
d_call: NA
clone_size: NA
cdr3_nt: TGCGCCAGCAGCAGTACCAACAGGGACACTGAAGCTTTCTTT
cdr3_aa: CASSSTNRDTEAFF

j_call: TRBJ1-3
v_call: TRBV5-1
d_call: NA
clone_size: NA
cdr3_nt: TGCGCCAGCAGTAGCGGGGCTGGAAACACCATATATTTT
cdr3_aa: CASSSGAGNTIYF

j_call: TRBJ2-3
v_call: TRBV10-3
d_call: TRBD2
clone_size: few
cdr3_nt: TGTGCCATCAGTGACCTACCTAGCGGGGGTACCGGGGATACGCAGTATTTT
cdr3_aa: CAISDLPSGGTGDTQYF

j_call: TRBJ2-3
v_call: TRBV9
d_call: NA
clone_size: NA
cdr3_nt: TGTGCCAGCAGCGTAGCCCCATCAGGGGCTAGCACAGATACGCAGTATTTT
cdr3_aa: CASSVAPSGASTDTQYF

j_call: TRBJ1-2
v_call: TRBV5-8
d_call: TRBD1
clone_size: once
cdr3_nt: TGTGCCAGCAGCTTGGAGGGGACAGGCTCCCTCTATGGCTACACCTTC
cdr3_aa: CASSLEGTGSLYGYTF

j_call: TRBJ1-2
v_call: TRBV11-2
d_call: NA
clone_size: NA
cdr3_nt: TGTGCCAGCAGCTTGGACATTTATGGCTACACCTTC
cdr3_aa: CASSLDIYGYTF

j_call: TRBJ2-7
v_call: TRBV5-1
d_call: TRBD1
clone_size: NA
cdr3_nt: TGCGCCAGCAGCCTGACAGGGGGCGAGCAGTACTTC
cdr3_aa: CASSLTGGEQYF

j_call: TRBJ1-4
v_call: TRBV18
d_call: NA
clone_size: NA
cdr3_nt: TGTGCCAGCTCACACAGCCTCGCCTCTCCCGAAAAACTGTTTTTT
cdr3_aa: CASSHSLASPEKLFF

j_call: TRBJ1-1
v_call: TRBV4-2
d_call: NA
clone_size: NA
cdr3_nt: TGTGCCAGCAGCCAGCCCTCGCGGAACACTGAAGCTTTCTTT
cdr3_aa: CASSQPSRNTEAFF

j_call: TRBJ1-5
v_call: TRBV9
d_call: NA
clone_size: NA
cdr3_nt: TGTGCCAGCAGCGTCGGTCCAGGGAATAGCAATCAGCCCCAGCATTTT
cdr3_aa: CASSVGPGNSNQPQHF

j_call: TRBJ2-5
v_call: TRBV5-1
d_call: TRBD2
clone_size: once
cdr3_nt: TGCGCCAGCAGGAGGACTAGCGGGGGGGCCGGAGAGACCCAGTACTTC
cdr3_aa: CASRRTSGGAGETQYF

j_call: TRBJ1-1
v_call: TRBV7-2
d_call: NA
clone_size: NA
cdr3_nt: TGTGCCAGCAGCCGAGTCCTTACCACTGAAGCTTTCTTT
cdr3_aa: CASSRVLTTEAFF

j_call: TRBJ1-5
v_call: TRBV7-2
d_call: NA
clone_size: NA
cdr3_nt: TGTGCCAGCAGCTTATACCAGGACAATCTGCAGCCCCAGCATTTT
cdr3_aa: CASSLYQDNLQPQHF

j_call: TRBJ2-3
v_call: TRBV9
d_call: TRBD2
clone_size: NA
cdr3_nt: TGTGCCAGCAGCGCCCGGGGGGACCAGACAAGAGATACGCAGTATTTT
cdr3_aa: CASSARGDQTRDTQYF

j_call: TRBJ2-7
v_call: TRBV27
d_call: TRBD2
clone_size: NA
cdr3_nt: TGTGCCAGCAGTCCCCTGACTAGCTCGCTGTACTACGAGCAGTACTTC
cdr3_aa: CASSPLTSSLYYEQYF

j_call: TRBJ2-5
v_call: TRBV5-1
d_call: NA
clone_size: NA
cdr3_nt: TGCGCCAGCAGCCGAACGACAGCCCAAGAGACCCAGTACTTC
cdr3_aa: CASSRTTAQETQYF

j_call: TRBJ1-5
v_call: TRBV5-8
d_call: NA
clone_size: NA
cdr3_nt: TGTGCCAGCAGCGCGAATATTAATCAGCCCCAGCATTTT
cdr3_aa: CASSANINQPQHF

j_call: TRBJ2-5
v_call: TRBV5-4
d_call: TRBD2
clone_size: NA
cdr3_nt: TGTGCCAGTACGCGCGGGGGGGCCGGTGAGACCCAGTACTTC
cdr3_aa: CASTRGGAGETQYF

j_call: TRBJ1-1
v_call: TRBV27
d_call: TRBD1
clone_size: NA
cdr3_nt: TGTGCCAGCAGCTTAGGAAACCGGGACAGACGACCTTACACTGAAGCTTTCTTT
cdr3_aa: CASSLGNRDRRPYTEAFF

j_call: TRBJ1-2
v_call: TRBV18
d_call: NA
clone_size: NA
cdr3_nt: TGTGCCAGCTCACTCACAGAAACTAACTATGGCTACACCTTC
cdr3_aa: CASSLTETNYGYTF

j_call: TRBJ2-2
v_call: TRBV11-2
d_call: NA
clone_size: few
cdr3_nt: TGTGCCAGCAGCTTAGAGAGTGGACTAAACACCGGGGAGCTGTTTTTT
cdr3_aa: CASSLESGLNTGELFF

j_call: TRBJ1-5
v_call: TRBV6-5
d_call: TRBD1
clone_size: NA
cdr3_nt: TGTGCCAGCGGCCCAGGGGGCGGCAATCAGCCCCAGCATTTT
cdr3_aa: CASGPGGGNQPQHF

j_call: TRBJ2-2
v_call: TRBV27
d_call: TRBD2
clone_size: NA
cdr3_nt: TGTGCCAGCAGTTTATATTCCGCGACTAGCGGAAACACCGGGGAGCTGTTTTTT
cdr3_aa: CASSLYSATSGNTGELFF

j_call: TRBJ2-1
v_call: TRBV5-1
d_call: NA
clone_size: NA
cdr3_nt: TGCGCCAGCACCCCGGGACCCGGAGCGGGTGAGCAGTTCTTC
cdr3_aa: CASTPGPGAGEQFF

j_call: TRBJ2-1
v_call: TRBV11-2
d_call: TRBD2
clone_size: NA
cdr3_nt: TGTGCCAGCAGCTTACTAGCGGGGGGTCTAAGCTCCTACAATGAGCAGTTCTTC
cdr3_aa: CASSLLAGGLSSYNEQFF

j_call: TRBJ2-1
v_call: TRBV3-1/TRBV3-2
d_call: NA
clone_size: few
cdr3_nt: TGTGCCAGCAGCCCCGGGGCAGGGGTGTACAATGAGCAGTTCTTC
cdr3_aa: CASSPGAGVYNEQFF

j_call: TRBJ2-2
v_call: TRBV5-6
d_call: NA
clone_size: NA
cdr3_nt: TGTGCCAGCAGCTTTTTCAGGGCGAACACCGGGGAGCTGTTTTTT
cdr3_aa: CASSFFRANTGELFF

j_call: TRBJ2-1
v_call: TRBV7-3
d_call: NA
clone_size: few
cdr3_nt: TGTGCCAGCAGCTTTCAGGGAAGCTCCTACAATGAGCAGTTCTTC
cdr3_aa: CASSFQGSSYNEQFF

j_call: TRBJ2-7
v_call: TRBV5-3
d_call: TRBD1
clone_size: NA
cdr3_nt: TGTGCCAGAAGCCTTTTTCCCCCGGGACAGGGTCCCTACGAGCAGTACTTC
cdr3_aa: CARSLFPPGQGPYEQYF

j_call: TRBJ2-1
v_call: TRBV5-1
d_call: TRBD2
clone_size: NA
cdr3_nt: TGCGCCAGCAGCTTGGTTGCGGGGGGCCTCTACAATGAGCAGTTCTTC
cdr3_aa: CASSLVAGGLYNEQFF

j_call: TRBJ2-5
v_call: TRBV6-2/TRBV6-3
d_call: TRBD2
clone_size: once
cdr3_nt: TGTGCCAGCAGTACCCCGGGACTAGCGGGGGGGCCGGCGACCCAGTACTTC
cdr3_aa: CASSTPGLAGGPATQYF

j_call: TRBJ2-1
v_call: TRBV7-3
d_call: TRBD2
clone_size: NA
cdr3_nt: TGTGCCAGCGCCCGCCTCGCGGGGGGGACGGGCTACAATGAGCAGTTCTTC
cdr3_aa: CASARLAGGTGYNEQFF

j_call: TRBJ1-1
v_call: TRBV7-6
d_call: NA
clone_size: few
cdr3_nt: TGTGCCAGCAGCTTACCGGAGGGGGGGATCACTGAAGCTTTCTTT
cdr3_aa: CASSLPEGGITEAFF

j_call: TRBJ1-1
v_call: TRBV5-1
d_call: TRBD1
clone_size: NA
cdr3_nt: TGCGCCAGCAGCTTGGGGACAGGGAGGGAGGCTTTCTTT
cdr3_aa: CASSLGTGREAFF

j_call: TRBJ2-5
v_call: TRBV10-1
d_call: TRBD1
clone_size: NA
cdr3_nt: TGCGCCAGCAGTCCTACCGGGACAGGGGTCCAAGAGACCCAGTACTTC
cdr3_aa: CASSPTGTGVQETQYF

j_call: TRBJ1-5
v_call: TRBV24-1
d_call: NA
clone_size: once
cdr3_nt: TGTGCCACCTCACAGGTCAATCAGCCCCAGCATTTT
cdr3_aa: CATSQVNQPQHF

j_call: TRBJ1-3
v_call: TRBV6-5
d_call: NA
clone_size: NA
cdr3_nt: TGTGCCAGCAGCCGAGGCTCCGGAAACACCATATATTTT
cdr3_aa: CASSRGSGNTIYF

j_call: TRBJ2-1
v_call: TRBV5-8
d_call: TRBD1
clone_size: once
cdr3_nt: TGTGCCAGCAGCCTGACAGGGAAAGGGCCACTTAGCAATGAGCAGTTCTTC
cdr3_aa: CASSLTGKGPLSNEQFF

j_call: TRBJ2-1
v_call: TRBV10-2
d_call: TRBD1
clone_size: NA
cdr3_nt: TGCGCCAGCATCGACAGGGGATACTACAATGAGCAGTTCTTC
cdr3_aa: CASIDRGYYNEQFF

j_call: TRBJ1-1
v_call: TRBV7-2
d_call: TRBD1
clone_size: NA
cdr3_nt: TGTGCCAGCAGCTCGATTCTACAGGGGGCTGAAGCTTTCTTT
cdr3_aa: CASSSILQGAEAFF

j_call: TRBJ2-7
v_call: TRBV9
d_call: NA
clone_size: once
cdr3_nt: TGTGCCAGCAGCGTTGGGGGCTCCTCCTACGAGCAGTACTTC
cdr3_aa: CASSVGGSSYEQYF

j_call: TRBJ2-1
v_call: TRBV7-2
d_call: TRBD2
clone_size: once
cdr3_nt: TGTGCCAGCAGCTACGGGACTAGCGGGGGGGCTCTCAATGAGCAGTTCTTC
cdr3_aa: CASSYGTSGGALNEQFF

j_call: TRBJ2-2
v_call: TRBV7-3
d_call: NA
clone_size: NA
cdr3_nt: TGTGCCAGCAGCGGAGGTGTGCAGGCGAACACCGGGGAGCTGTTTTTT
cdr3_aa: CASSGGVQANTGELFF

j_call: TRBJ2-3
v_call: TRBV6-5
d_call: TRBD2
clone_size: NA
cdr3_nt: TGTGCCAGCAGTTCGAGCGGGGCCAGAGATACGCAGTATTTT
cdr3_aa: CASSSSGARDTQYF

j_call: TRBJ1-2
v_call: TRBV6-4
d_call: NA
clone_size: NA
cdr3_nt: TGTGCCAGCAGTGACTCCCCCAGGAGCGGTGCTAACTATGGCTACACCTTC
cdr3_aa: CASSDSPRSGANYGYTF